Listed here are 17 T cell receptor beta chains from one sample, sequenced in a study of blood T cell repertoires in COVID-19. TCRdb's copy holds only in-frame clones and misses some; the assay was immunoSEQ multiplex PCR. The data show over 200,000 clones, with around 88% seen just once and 3.5% to 5.5% held by the top ten. The sample taken for sequencing was PBMCs or T cells enriched from blood (not recorded which). The receptors stem from a woman in her 30s who had been exposed to COVID-19.

The J gene is TRBJ1-2, the V gene TRBV6-6, with TRBD1 matching over 8 bases. The germline V gene encodes CDR1 MNHNY and CDR2 SVGAGI (reference sequence). This CDR3 spans 14 amino acids. After removal of 6 bases from V and 3 bases from J, the junction contained 6 bases not matched to a gene. CDR3 in amino acids: CASRQTGAHYGYTF. Here the CDR3 DNA reads TGTGCCAGCAGGCAGACAGGGGCCCACTATGGCTACACCTTC.

V gene TRBV5-5 combines with J gene TRBJ2-7, with 12 bases that match TRBD2. The CDR3 is 16 amino acids. Unmatched junction bases numbered 10, after V lost 6 bases and J lost 3 bases. From germline, CDR1 is SGHKS and CDR2 YYEKEE (reference sequence). The CDR3 protein is CASKGILAGGHYEQYF. The DNA of the CDR3 is TGTGCCAGCAAGGGGATACTAGCGGGGGGCCACTACGAGCAGTACTTC.

V is TRBV5-1 and J is TRBJ1-2; D gene unclear. Germline values: CDR1 SGHRS, CDR2 YFSETQ. The CDR3 contains 12 residues. The germline V and J ends were trimmed by 4 bases and 4 bases, with 8 bases remaining between them. CDR3 sequence (DNA): TGCGCCAGCAGCGGAAACAGCTATGGCTACACCTTC. As protein: CASSGNSYGYTF.

The chain is built from TRBV30 and TRBJ1-5; the match to TRBD1 covers 10 bases. The germline CDR1 and CDR2 sequences are GTSNPN and SVGIG (reference sequence). The CDR3 covers 16 residues. J lost 6 bases, V lost 1 base, and 9 bases had no gene match. The CDR3 DNA follows: TGTGCCTGGAGTGCATGGGACAGGGGAGACGGTCAGCCCCAGCATTTT. It encodes CAWSAWDRGDGQPQHF. Full variable domain (outside the CDR3, taken from reference TRBV30 and TRBJ1-5): SQTIHQWPATLVQPVGSPLSLECTVEGTSNPNLYWYRQAAGRGLQLLFYSVGIGQISSEVPQNLSASRPQDRQFILSSKKLLLSDSGFYLCAWSAWDRGDGQPQHFGDGTRLSIL.

This chain joins TRBV5-1 and TRBJ2-2, with 8 bases fitting TRBD2. The germline V gene has CDR1 SGHRS and CDR2 YFSETQ. The CDR3 extends over 18 amino acids. The V gene end was trimmed by 0 bases and the J gene end by 4 bases; junction bases not matched to a gene: 11. In DNA form, the CDR3 reads TGCGCCAGCAGCTTGGAGTGGCGGGGGGCCGCGAGCACCGGGGAGCTGTTTTTT. Amino acids: CASSLEWRGAASTGELFF.

The chain employs TRBV30 and TRBJ1-1, with 10 positions matching TRBD1. The CDR3 contains 14 residues. Germline V gene data show CDR1 as GTSNPN and CDR2 as SVGIG (reference sequence). J was trimmed by 4 bases and V by 3 bases; bases with no gene match: 5. The CDR3 sequence is CAWSAGTGATEAFF. Written as DNA, the CDR3 is TGTGCCTGGAGCGCCGGGACAGGGGCCACTGAAGCTTTCTTT.

CDR3 sequence (DNA): TGTGCCAGTAGTTACGGAGGCGAGCAGTACTTC. This gives the protein CASSYGGEQYF. The chain joins TRBV19 to TRBJ2-7, with D tentatively TRBD2 (5 bases). CDR3 length equals 11 residues. Trimming shortened V by 5 bases and J by 6 bases, and 8 bases separated the two germline ends. Germline CDR1 reads LNHDA; CDR2 reads SQIVND (reference sequence).

DNA for the CDR3: TGTGCCAGCAGCGTGGCCCGGGCGGACTCAGATACGCAGTATTTT. Its protein product is CASSVARADSDTQYF. J is TRBJ2-3 and V is TRBV9; D is possibly TRBD2 (5 bases). V was cut by 2 bases and J by 4 bases, with 14 bases left in between. Germline values: CDR1 SGDLS, CDR2 YYNGEE. The CDR3 sequence is 15 residues long.

The V gene is TRBV4-2, the J gene TRBJ2-3; 11 nucleotides match TRBD2. The trim removed 5 bases at V and 9 bases at J, leaving 13 bases unmatched. The CDR3 extends over 16 amino acids. Germline values: CDR1 LGHNA, CDR2 YNFKEQ. In DNA form, the CDR3 reads TGTGCCAGCAGCGATCAGACTAGCGGGGCAGAAGACACGCAGTATTTT. It is translated as CASSDQTSGAEDTQYF.

This chain connects TRBV28 to TRBJ1-5; TRBD1 matches at 7 bases. The V gene's germline CDR1 is MDHEN and CDR2 SYDVKM. This CDR3 comprises 17 residues. V lost 6 bases to trimming and J lost 0 bases; unmatched junction nucleotides: 11. CDR3 DNA sequence: TGTGCCAGCAGCCCCCTCTTTGGGACAGATAGCAATCAGCCCCAGCATTTT. This sequence encodes CASSPLFGTDSNQPQHF.

The chain couples TRBV6-1 to TRBJ1-5; tentatively, D is TRBD1 (5 bases). V was trimmed by 3 bases and J by 3 bases, leaving 9 bases between them. The germline V gene encodes CDR1 MNHNS and CDR2 SASEGT. The CDR3 length is 14 residues. DNA for the CDR3: TGTGCCAGCAGTGAGGGGCCCACCAATCAGCCCCAGCATTTT. Translation gives CASSEGPTNQPQHF.

V gene TRBV7-9 combines with J gene TRBJ1-2; D perhaps matches TRBD1 (6 bases). There are 15 residues in the CDR3. Germline V CDR1 and CDR2: SEHNR, FQNEAQ (reference sequence). V dropped 5 bases and J dropped 2 bases, with 15 bases sitting between them. CDR3 nucleotide sequence: TGTGCCAGCAGCCTAGGGTCAGGGGCAAACTATGGCTACACCTTC. Protein: CASSLGSGANYGYTF.

V and J are TRBV9 and TRBJ2-7, with D possibly matching TRBD1 (6 bases). CDR3 length: 17 residues. Germline V CDR1 and CDR2: SGDLS, YYNGEE. Trimming stripped 8 bases from V and 2 bases from J, with 26 bases between. The CDR3 sequence: CARDSPTGKIEAYEQYF. DNA for the CDR3: TGTGCCAGAGACTCCCCGACAGGAAAGATAGAGGCCTACGAGCAGTACTTC.

This clone is a singleton in its sample. The chain employs TRBV5-6 and TRBJ1-3, with D perhaps TRBD1 (5 bases). The V and J ends lost 4 bases and 0 bases respectively, with 14 bases between them. The CDR3 length is 16 residues. Germline V lookup: CDR1 SGHDT, CDR2 YYEEEE. The CDR3 nucleotides are TGTGCCAGCAGCCCTGGGCAGGGCCTCTCTGGAAACACCATATATTTT. Translated: CASSPGQGLSGNTIYF.

The chain links TRBV3-1 (or the pseudogene TRBV3-2) to TRBJ1-2; TRBD1 aligns across 9 bases. The CDR3 totals 17 residues. In germline, CDR1 is LGHDT, CDR2 YNNKEL (reference sequence). V trimming: 0 bases; J trimming: 4 bases; junction bases outside the gene matches: 9. The CDR3 here is CASSQEGDREDFYGYTF. The CDR3 region has the DNA TGTGCCAGCAGCCAAGAAGGGGACAGGGAGGACTTCTATGGCTACACCTTC.

The J gene is TRBJ1-2, the V gene TRBV18, with 8 nucleotides matching TRBD1. The J segment lost 8 bases and the V segment lost 2 bases, leaving 7 bases of the junction unmatched. The CDR3 runs 14 residues. The germline V gene has CDR1 KGHSH and CDR2 LQKENI. CDR3 amino acids: CASSPLAGGEGYTF. Written as DNA, the CDR3 is TGTGCCAGCTCACCATTGGCAGGGGGCGAAGGCTACACCTTC.

The chain uses TRBV5-1 and TRBJ2-7; the D gene is possibly TRBD2 (5 bases). Germline assignment: CDR1 SGHRS and CDR2 YFSETQ. Trimming removed 0 bases from V and 5 bases from J, with 12 bases in between. The length of the CDR3 is 14 residues. The CDR3 loop is CASSLAPGVDEQYF. CDR3 DNA: TGCGCCAGCAGCTTGGCCCCCGGGGTGGACGAGCAGTACTTC.